This TCR beta chain was obtained from a study of early T cells in non-severe SARS-CoV-2 infection. TCRdb recomputed calls from the 5' RACE reads with MiXCR, one row per CDR3 protein. In the table there are 20,000 to 25,000 distinct CDR3 sequences, just under 4.5% of which are singletons. This clonotype has a handful of counts. This receptor was identified in an adult who was a healthcare worker with PCR-confirmed SARS-CoV-2 infection or an uninfected control (not recorded which). Sequences were obtained from whole blood.

The CDR3 DNA reads TGCAGTGCCAAAGGCGTGCTAGCGGGATACAATGAGCAGTTCTTC. It codes for CSAKGVLAGYNEQFF. This sequence joins TRBV20-1 and TRBJ2-1; 9 bases are shared with TRBD2. This CDR3 region has 15 residues. CDR1 DFQATT and CDR2 SNEGSKA come from the germline V gene (reference sequence). V lost 6 bases to trimming and J lost 4 bases; unmatched junction nucleotides: 10.